Listed below are T cell receptor beta chains from one sample, sequenced in a study of T cell repertoires in cytomegalovirus infection. Antigen specificity for these receptors is unknown. Via MiXCR, TCRdb re-called the reads, giving one row per CDR3 protein. The sample holds a few hundred thousand distinct CDR3 sequences, 35% to 50% seen once. The material sequenced was cultured PBMCs, taken from culture after CMV antigen stimulation. The receptors were sampled from a human donor in good health (CMV status not recorded). Some clones in this sample may be carry-over from other donors' samples. Both conserved end residues are part of each CDR3. A D gene is named only where the DNA matches it firmly. Where a row states a size, it is once, few, many or the class of an expanded clone; other rows omit it.

>TRBJ2-1|TRBV11-3|few|TRBD1
TGTGCCAGCAGCTTAGATCCTGGACAGGGCGGATACAATGAGCAGTTCTTC
CASSLDPGQGGYNEQFF
>TRBJ2-1|TRBV6-1|few|.
TGTGCCAGCAGTGAAAATGCTTTCCCACGGAATGAGCAGTTCTTC
CASSENAFPRNEQFF
>TRBJ1-3|TRBV12-3/TRBV12-4|.|.
TGTGCCAGCAGTTTTACCCAGGCGGGAAACACCATATATTTT
CASSFTQAGNTIYF
>TRBJ2-6|TRBV5-4|.|.
TGTGCCAGCAGCTCACGCGAAGGCGTCCTGACTTTC
CASSSREGVLTF
>TRBJ2-5|TRBV27|few|.
TGTGCCAGCAGGCTTAACCTAGCGATGACATCTGAGACCCAGTACTTC
CASRLNLAMTSETQYF
>TRBJ2-5|TRBV11-2|few|TRBD1
TGTGCCAGCATCGCAGGGGGCGCGGGGGAGACCCAGTACTTC
CASIAGGAGETQYF
>TRBJ1-1|TRBV4-2|few|TRBD1
TGTGCCAGCAGCCAAGACCCCGGGACAGTTGAAGCTTTCTTT
CASSQDPGTVEAFF
>TRBJ2-7|TRBV7-2|.|TRBD2
TGTGCCAGCAGCCCAACCATAGCGGGGGGAAACTACGAGCAGTACTTC
CASSPTIAGGNYEQYF
>TRBJ1-2|TRBV19|.|TRBD1
TGTGCCAGTAGTGTGGGACAGTCCCGAGGCTACACCTTC
CASSVGQSRGYTF
>TRBJ1-1|TRBV7-2|.|.
TGTGCCAGCAGCTTCAACAGCTTGAACACTGAAGCTTTCTTT
CASSFNSLNTEAFF